Given below is one T cell receptor beta chain in context. Its cognate antigen is unknown. Primers used in a second PCR of about 6 to 11 cycles were a sample-barcoded 5' primer and a J-beta primer mix. One entry per CDR3 protein results from TCRdb running MiXCR on the 5' RACE reads. The data show approximately 780,000 distinct CDR3 sequences, 25% to 30% seen once. The data were taken from a study of blood T cells in healthy people across ages. Study-wide findings and caveats: The fall in TCR beta diversity per million T cells was roughly linear with age.

Total RNA extraction produced at least 5.5 micrograms (per sample) for the study. The germline gives CDR1 SNHLY, CDR2 FYNNEI. Trimming cost V 6 bases and J 0 bases; bases outside gene matches: 4. The CDR3 covers 15 residues. These records were also assigned to another study, of T cells of mothers and their children. As that study records: The overlap seen between related mothers and children slightly exceeded that of unrelated pairs, though not significantly.

V is TRBV2 and J is TRBJ2-2; 7 bases are shared with TRBD1. The clonotype comes from a boy younger than 18 in good health. Sequencing was carried out using blood. The CDR3 loop is CASRGQSANTGELFF. CDR3 in DNA: TGTGCCAGCAGGGGACAGTCAGCGAACACCGGGGAGCTGTTTTTT.